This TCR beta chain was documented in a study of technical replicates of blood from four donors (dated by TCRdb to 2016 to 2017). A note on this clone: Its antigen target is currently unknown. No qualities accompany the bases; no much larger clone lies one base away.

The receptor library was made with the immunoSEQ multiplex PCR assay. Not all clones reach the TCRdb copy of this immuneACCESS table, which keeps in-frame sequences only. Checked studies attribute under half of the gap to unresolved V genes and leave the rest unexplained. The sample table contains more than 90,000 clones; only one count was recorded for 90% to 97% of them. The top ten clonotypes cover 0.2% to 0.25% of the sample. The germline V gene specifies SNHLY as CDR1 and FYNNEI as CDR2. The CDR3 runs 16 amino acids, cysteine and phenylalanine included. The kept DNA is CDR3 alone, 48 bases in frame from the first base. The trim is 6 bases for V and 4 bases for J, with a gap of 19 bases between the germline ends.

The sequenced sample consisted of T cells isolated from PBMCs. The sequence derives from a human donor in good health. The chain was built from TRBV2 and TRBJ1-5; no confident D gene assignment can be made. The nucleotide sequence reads TGTGCCAGCAGCCCCCCCGGGAGGCGCGGGAATCAGCCCCAGCATTTT. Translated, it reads CASSPPGRRGNQPQHF.